This passage covers 10 T cell receptor beta chains from one sample sequenced in a study of T cells after yellow fever vaccination. TCRdb called the 5' RACE reads again in MiXCR, with one record for every CDR3 protein. The repertoire holds more than 95,000 distinct CDR3 sequences, approximately 8.4% seen once, with less than 40% in the top ten. Source: CD8+ T cells sorted from PBMCs, taken on the day of the yellow fever booster vaccination. These receptors were collected from a man younger than 30 who received the YFV17D yellow fever vaccine.

The chain carries TRBV4-1 and TRBJ1-5, with no clear D. V was cut by 0 bases and J by 7 bases, with 10 bases left in between. In germline, CDR1 is MGHRA, CDR2 YSYEKL. This CDR3 spans 14 amino acids. The DNA for the CDR3 is TGCGCCAGCAGCCAAGATGCAGGTTGGCAGCCCCAGCATTTT. This gives the protein CASSQDAGWQPQHF.

The chain joins TRBV4-1 to TRBJ2-7; TRBD1 agrees at 7 bases. The length of the CDR3 is 15 residues. Germline V gene data show CDR1 as MGHRA and CDR2 as YSYEKL. J was trimmed by 2 bases and V by 1 base; bases with no gene match: 5. The CDR3 region is CASSQAQGQPYEQYV. CDR3 bases: TGCGCCAGCAGCCAAGCCCAGGGACAGCCCTACGAGCAGTACGTC.

This clonotype was seen more than once but under ten times. The chain combines TRBV4-1 with TRBJ2-7, with 7 bases matching TRBD1. Germline V gene data show CDR1 as MGHRA and CDR2 as YSYEKL. The CDR3 spans 14 residues. Trimming took 4 bases from V and 3 from J; bases not matched to a gene: 6. This CDR3 reads CASSPRDSSYEQYV. DNA for the CDR3: TGCGCCAGCAGCCCTCGGGACAGTAGCTACGAGCAGTACGTC.

This clonotype was counted between two and nine times. The chain links TRBV20-1 to TRBJ2-7; 8 nucleotides agree with TRBD2. This CDR3 has 11 residues. CDR1 is DFQATT, CDR2 SNEGSKA, per germline (reference sequence). CDR3 sequence (DNA): TGCAGTGCTAGAGGAACTAGCGGTGTTAACGTC. Translation gives CSARGTSGVNV.

The J gene is TRBJ2-3, the V gene TRBV5-1, with 8 bases lining up with TRBD2. CDR1 is SGHRS and CDR2 is YFSETQ in the germline V gene. V dropped 4 bases and J dropped 4; count of bases not matched to a gene: 11. CDR3 size: 16 residues. This CDR3 reads CASSQLRAGGSDTQYF. In nucleotides, the CDR3 is TGCGCCAGCAGCCAGCTGCGGGCGGGGGGTTCAGATACGCAGTATTTT.

This clonotype was seen many times. The chain recombines TRBV29-1 with TRBJ2-4, with D possibly being TRBD1 or TRBD2 (6 bases each). The CDR3 loop spans 16 amino acids. Germline V gene sequence: CDR1 SQVTM, CDR2 ANQGSEA. The ends were cut back, 8 bases at V and 8 bases at J, with 28 bases in the middle. CDR3 amino acids: CSPELVRGALSHIQYF. CDR3 DNA sequence: TGCAGCCCCGAGTTAGTGAGGGGGGCGCTGTCTCACATTCAGTACTTC.

This clonotype was detected only a few times. The chain carries TRBV4-1 and TRBJ2-1; no definite D call. Trimming took off 0 bases at V and 0 bases at J, with 9 bases between the two ends. The germline CDR1 and CDR2 sequences are MGHRA and YSYEKL. This CDR3 is built from 16 residues. The DNA for the CDR3 is TGCGCCAGCAGCCAAGACAGGAGAAGCTCCTACAATGAGCAGTTCTTC. Its translation is CASSQDRRSSYNEQFF.

This clonotype was counted a few times. The chain employs TRBV12-3 or TRBV12-4 and TRBJ2-1; 12 positions match TRBD2. The trim removed 3 bases at V and 3 bases at J, leaving 12 bases unmatched. This CDR3 region has 19 residues. Here the CDR3 DNA reads TGTGCCAGCAGTTTCGAGCGGCCCGGGGGACTAGCGGGCTACAATGAGCAGTTCTTC. Its protein product is CASSFERPGGLAGYNEQFF.

V is TRBV11-3 and J is TRBJ2-5, with D tentatively TRBD1 or TRBD2 (5 bases each). The CDR3 loop spans 15 amino acids. V dropped 3 bases and J dropped 1 base, with 12 bases sitting between them. CDR1 and CDR2 from the germline V gene are SGHNT and YENEEA. CDR3 coding DNA: TGTGCCAGCAGCTTGCCCGGGGCAGCCCAAGAGACCCAGTACTTC. Translating it yields CASSLPGAAQETQYF.

CDR3 coding DNA: TGCGCCAGCCCCCAAAGCGAGACAGGGAAGAATGTCGGATACGCTGAAGCTTTCTTT. This gives the protein CASPQSETGKNVGYAEAFF. The chain links TRBV4-3 to TRBJ1-1, with 7 nucleotides matching TRBD1. Germline assignment: CDR1 LGHNA and CDR2 YSLEER. The CDR3 contains 19 residues. With V trimmed by 8 bases and J by 6 bases, 27 bases remained unmatched.